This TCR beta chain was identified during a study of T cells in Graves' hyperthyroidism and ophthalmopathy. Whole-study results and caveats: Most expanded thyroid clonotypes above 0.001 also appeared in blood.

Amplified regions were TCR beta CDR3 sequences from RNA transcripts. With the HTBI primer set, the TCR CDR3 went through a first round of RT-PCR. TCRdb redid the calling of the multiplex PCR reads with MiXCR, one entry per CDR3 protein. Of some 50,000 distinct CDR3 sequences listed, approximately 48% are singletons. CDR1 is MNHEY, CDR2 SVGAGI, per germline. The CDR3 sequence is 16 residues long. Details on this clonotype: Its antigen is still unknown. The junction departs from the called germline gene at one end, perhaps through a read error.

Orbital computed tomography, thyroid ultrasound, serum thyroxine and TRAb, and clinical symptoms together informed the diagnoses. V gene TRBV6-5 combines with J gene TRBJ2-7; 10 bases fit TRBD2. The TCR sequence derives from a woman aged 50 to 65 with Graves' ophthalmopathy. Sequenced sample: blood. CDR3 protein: CASSDSTSGFSYEQYF. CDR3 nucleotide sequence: TGTGCCAGCAGTGACTCGACTAGCGGGTTCTCCTACGAGCAGTACTTC.